This T cell receptor beta chain stems from a study of T-cell memory formation after mild COVID-19. Study-wide results and caveats: For contracting clones, CD4+ ones sat mainly in CM and EM, CD8+ in EMRA. The SARS-CoV-2 specificity of second-wave clones reaching peak at day 37 remained unverified.

After 5'RACE with constant-segment primers, TCR alpha and TCR beta cDNA libraries carrying sample barcodes and UMIs were obtained. From the 5' RACE reads, TCRdb called clonotypes with MiXCR, one entry per CDR3 protein. The data contain about 110,000 distinct CDR3 sequences, 15% to 20% of them singletons. The ends were cut back, 1 base at V and 4 bases at J, with 16 bases in the middle. CDR3 length: 16 amino acids. Germline CDR1 and CDR2: LGHNA and YNFKEQ. This clonotype has more than one count but fewer than ten. Its target is unknown. The sample was PBMCs or a T cell subset sorted from them (not recorded which). V usage is TRBV4-2 and J usage is TRBJ2-5; D is ambiguous. The sequence came from a man aged 18 to 29 who had mild COVID-19 (a few samples of this study predate the infection). Cell type and time point are not known. The CDR3 DNA reads TGTGCCAGCAGCCAAGCAATTGCCCAGCTCTCAGAGACCCAGTACTTC. This codes for CASSQAIAQLSETQYF.